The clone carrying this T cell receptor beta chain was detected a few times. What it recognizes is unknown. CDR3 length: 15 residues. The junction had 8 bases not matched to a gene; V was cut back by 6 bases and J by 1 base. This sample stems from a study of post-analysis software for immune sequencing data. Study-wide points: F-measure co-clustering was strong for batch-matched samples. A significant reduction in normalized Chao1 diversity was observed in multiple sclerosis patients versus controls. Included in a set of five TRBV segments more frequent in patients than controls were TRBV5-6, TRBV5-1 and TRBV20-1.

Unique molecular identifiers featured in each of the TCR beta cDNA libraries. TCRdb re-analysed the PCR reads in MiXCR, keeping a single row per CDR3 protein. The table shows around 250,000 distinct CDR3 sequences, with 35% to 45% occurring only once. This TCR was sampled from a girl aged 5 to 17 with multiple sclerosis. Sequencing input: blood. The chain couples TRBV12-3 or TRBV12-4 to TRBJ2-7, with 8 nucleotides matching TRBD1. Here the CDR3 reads CASSPGQGKSYEQYF. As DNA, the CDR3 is TGTGCCAGCAGCCCCGGACAGGGAAAATCCTACGAGCAGTACTTC.